Below, 22 T cell receptor beta chains from the same sample are listed, as sequenced in a study of shared T cell receptors in the human thymus. Here immunoSEQ multiplex PCR was the method, and the copy in TCRdb shows in-frame clones only, minus some. The profile shows about 730,000 clones, 80% to 90% of them singletons. A further study also used this sample, focusing on human thymus T cells.

Material: thymocytes. All receptors come from a girl in the first two years of life with a congenital heart defect.

The chain couples TRBV5-5 to TRBJ2-7, with 10 bases lining up with TRBD1. The CDR3 runs to 16 residues. Germline loops: CDR1 SGHKS, CDR2 YYEKEE (reference sequence). V shed 4 bases, J shed 7 bases, and the junction held 14 bases outside the gene matches. The CDR3 here is CASSTHRDRGSGEQYF. The CDR3 coding sequence is TGTGCCAGCAGCACGCACCGGGACAGGGGATCGGGAGAGCAGTACTTC. Based on the CDR3 plus reference TRBV5-5 and TRBJ2-7, the full variable domain is DAGVTQSPTHLIKTRGQQVTLRCSPISGHKSVSWYQQVLGQGPQFIFQYYEKEERGRGNFPDRFSARQFPNYSSELNVNALLLGDSALYLCASSTHRDRGSGEQYFGPGTRLTVT.

The chain employs TRBV25-1 and TRBJ2-7; 9 bases fit TRBD1. CDR1 MGHDK and CDR2 SYGVNS come from the germline V gene. CDR3 length: 17 amino acids. V was clipped by 0 bases and J by 2 bases; unmatched bases: 8. The CDR3 DNA reads TGTGCCAGCAGTGAATACCCCATGGGGGACAGGGCCTACGAGCAGTACTTC. Amino acid sequence: CASSEYPMGDRAYEQYF.

This chain connects TRBV5-3 to TRBJ1-3, with 8 bases lining up with TRBD1. TRBV5-3 is classed as an ORF, of uncertain function. After removal of 3 bases from V and 0 bases from J, the junction contained 11 bases not matched to a gene. This CDR3 contains 18 residues. DNA of the CDR3: TGTGCCAGAAGCTCAGACAGGGGTCCTCAATCCTCTGGAAACACCATATATTTT. This gives the protein CARSSDRGPQSSGNTIYF.

V gene TRBV7-2 combines with J gene TRBJ2-7; 10 bases line up with TRBD1. The CDR3 contains 16 residues. Germline CDR1 SGHTA, CDR2 FQGNSA. The J segment lost 4 bases and the V segment lost 3 bases, leaving 9 bases of the junction unmatched. The CDR3 DNA reads TGTGCCAGCAGCTTCTCGACGGGACAGGGGACGTACGAGCAGTACTTC. It is translated as CASSFSTGQGTYEQYF.

The V gene is TRBV5-8, the J gene TRBJ1-1; 7 bases align to TRBD1. Germline CDR1 is SGHTS and CDR2 is YDEGEE. V lost 0 bases to trimming and J lost 8 bases; unmatched junction nucleotides: 25. This CDR3 has 20 amino acids. In nucleotides, the CDR3 is TGTGCCAGCAGCTTGGGGGCGCAGGGGGAGGTAACGGTAGGAGTCGAAGAAGCTTTCTTT. The encoded protein is CASSLGAQGEVTVGVEEAFF.

The rearrangement links TRBV6-5 to TRBJ2-1; D unclear. The CDR3 is 13 amino acids. Germline assignment: CDR1 MNHEY and CDR2 SVGAGI. Trimming removed 6 bases at V and 1 base at J, with 7 bases between. As DNA, the CDR3 is TGTGCCAGCAGGATCGGTTCCTACAATGAGCAGTTCTTC. Encoded protein: CASRIGSYNEQFF.

The chain is built from TRBV9 and TRBJ1-6; the D gene is possibly TRBD1 (5 bases). V was clipped by 0 bases and J by 7 bases, with 20 bases between them. Germline CDR1 and CDR2: SGDLS and YYNGEE. The CDR3 runs to 18 residues. The CDR3 region has the DNA TGTGCCAGCAGCGTAGAGGAGACAGTCGGCGGGGCCAATTCACCCCTCCACTTT. Protein product: CASSVEETVGGANSPLHF.

The rearrangement links TRBV6-4 to TRBJ2-6, with a tentative D call TRBD2 (6 bases). V lost 0 bases and J lost 2, with 8 bases in between. The CDR3 extends over 16 amino acids. Germline V gives CDR1 MRHNA, CDR2 SNTAGT. This CDR3 reads CASSDSWGAGANVLTF. In DNA, the CDR3 is TGTGCCAGCAGTGACTCCTGGGGGGCTGGGGCCAACGTCCTGACTTTC.

The chain couples TRBV19 to TRBJ1-1; D remains ambiguous. V lost 3 bases to trimming and J lost 4 bases, with 9 bases between them. The CDR3 is 13 residues long. Germline values: CDR1 LNHDA, CDR2 SQIVND (reference sequence). The CDR3: CASSMVEGTEAFF. CDR3 DNA sequence: TGTGCCAGTAGTATGGTTGAGGGCACTGAAGCTTTCTTT. The complete variable domain, with remaining parts taken from reference TRBV19 and TRBJ1-1, reads DGGITQSPKYLFRKEGQNVTLSCEQNLNHDAMYWYRQDPGQGLRLIYYSQIVNDFQKGDIAEGYSVSREKKESFPLTVTSAQKNPTAFYLCASSMVEGTEAFFGQGTRLTVV.

The CDR3 sequence is CASSQLQGPRSGNTIYF. The CDR3 bases are TGCGCCAGCAGCCAATTGCAGGGCCCCCGCTCTGGAAACACCATATATTTT. The chain couples TRBV4-1 to TRBJ1-3, with a tentative D call TRBD1 (5 bases). CDR1 MGHRA and CDR2 YSYEKL come from the germline V gene. There are 17 residues in the CDR3. V lost 2 bases and J 0 bases, leaving 14 bases between the germline ends.

A single count supports this clone. The J gene is TRBJ2-5, the V gene TRBV4-1, with 12 positions matching TRBD2. The V gene's germline CDR1 is MGHRA and CDR2 YSYEKL. CDR3 length equals 20 residues. V was clipped by 0 bases and J by 2 bases; unmatched bases: 13. In nucleotides, the CDR3 is TGCGCCAGCAGCCAAGACCCCCACCCCGGGACTAGCGGGCCTCAAGAGACCCAGTACTTC. Protein sequence: CASSQDPHPGTSGPQETQYF.

This chain joins TRBV9 and TRBJ2-2; a weak D match, TRBD1 (6 bases). Germline V CDR1 and CDR2: SGDLS, YYNGEE. V lost 1 base and J 3 bases, leaving 13 bases between the germline ends. This CDR3 spans 16 amino acids. The CDR3 is CASSVSLDRYTGELFF. The DNA for the CDR3 is TGTGCCAGCAGCGTAAGTTTGGACAGATACACCGGGGAGCTGTTTTTT. The full variable domain, its missing parts supplied by reference TRBV9 and TRBJ2-2, is DSGVTQTPKHLITATGQRVTLRCSPRSGDLSVYWYQQSLDQGLQFLIQYYNGEERAKGNILERFSAQQFPDLHSELNLSSLELGDSALYFCASSVSLDRYTGELFFGEGSRLTVL.

The rearrangement links TRBV2 to TRBJ2-2; perhaps TRBD1 as D (6 bases). Between the trimmed V and J ends, which lost 8 bases and 1 base, there was a span of 11 bases. The CDR3 is 14 amino acids. CDR1 and CDR2 (germline): SNHLY, FYNNEI. The CDR3: CASLPGVNTGELFF. The DNA of the CDR3 is TGTGCCAGCCTGCCAGGGGTGAACACCGGGGAGCTGTTTTTT.

The CDR3: CASSQDRVATNEKLFF. CDR3 DNA sequence: TGTGCCAGTAGTCAAGACAGAGTTGCAACTAATGAAAAACTGTTTTTT. The rearrangement uses TRBV19 and TRBJ1-4; D possibly corresponds to TRBD1 (5 bases). The CDR3 sequence is 16 residues long. V lost 5 bases, J lost 0 bases, and 13 bases lay in between. The germline gives CDR1 LNHDA, CDR2 SQIVND (reference sequence).

This sequence joins TRBV4-1 and TRBJ2-7, with TRBD2 matching over 12 bases. CDR3 size: 16 residues. CDR1 and CDR2 (germline): MGHRA, YSYEKL. V lost 0 bases to trimming and J lost 7 bases; unmatched junction nucleotides: 7. The CDR3 loop is CASSQDTSGGPGEQYF. CDR3 nucleotide sequence: TGCGCCAGCAGCCAAGATACTAGCGGGGGGCCGGGGGAGCAGTACTTC.

The V call is TRBV28, the J call TRBJ1-1; TRBD1 is a possible D gene (5 bases). The V and J ends lost 4 bases and 2 bases respectively, with 14 bases between them. CDR3 length: 15 residues. Germline V gene sequence: CDR1 MDHEN, CDR2 SYDVKM. The CDR3 sequence: CASSSAGFRNTEAFF. For the CDR3, the DNA is TGTGCCAGCAGTTCAGCAGGGTTTCGAAACACTGAAGCTTTCTTT.

This rearrangement joins TRBV27 to TRBJ2-7, with 11 bases aligning to TRBD1. V was clipped by 3 bases and J by 6 bases; unmatched bases: 7. CDR3 length equals 15 residues. In germline, CDR1 is MNHEY, CDR2 SMNVEV (reference sequence). In nucleotides, the CDR3 is TGTGCCAGCAGTTTCGGGGACAGGGGGGCGGCCGAGCAGTACTTC. As protein: CASSFGDRGAAEQYF.

The gene calls are TRBV6-5 and TRBJ1-2, with D perhaps matching TRBD1 (6 bases). The CDR3 runs to 13 residues. V was trimmed by 2 bases and J by 5 bases, leaving 9 bases between them. In germline, CDR1 is MNHEY, CDR2 SVGAGI. CDR3 sequence reads: CASSYQGFYGYTF. CDR3 DNA sequence: TGTGCCAGCAGTTACCAGGGGTTTTATGGCTACACCTTC.

The chain couples TRBV30 to TRBJ1-1; perhaps TRBD1 as D (6 bases). V lost 0 bases and J 4 bases, leaving 15 bases between the germline ends. Germline values: CDR1 GTSNPN, CDR2 SVGIG (reference sequence). The CDR3 consists of 15 residues. CDR3 sequence reads: CAWSVRGPGVTEAFF. The CDR3 DNA reads as TGTGCCTGGAGTGTACGCGGGCCAGGGGTCACTGAAGCTTTCTTT.

The chain recombines TRBV4-1 with TRBJ2-1; 10 positions match TRBD2. The CDR3 extends over 14 amino acids. The germline CDR1 and CDR2 sequences are MGHRA and YSYEKL. V shed 8 bases and J 3 bases; nucleotides not matched to a gene: 4. The CDR3 sequence is CASGQRGGYNEQFF. The CDR3 nucleotides are TGCGCCAGCGGGCAGCGGGGGGGCTACAATGAGCAGTTCTTC.

The chain is built from TRBV5-1 and TRBJ1-1, with TRBD1 as a possible D gene (5 bases). The CDR3 is 15 amino acids. In germline, CDR1 is SGHRS, CDR2 YFSETQ. Trimming left V 4 bases short and J 0 bases short, with 13 bases between. The CDR3 here is CASSVPGTMNTEAFF. The DNA for the CDR3 is TGCGCCAGCAGCGTCCCAGGGACTATGAACACTGAAGCTTTCTTT.

The chain joins TRBV7-9 to TRBJ2-5; TRBD1 might be the D (6 bases). This CDR3 spans 18 amino acids. Per the germline V gene, CDR1 is SEHNR and CDR2 is FQNEAQ (reference sequence). Trimming left V 8 bases short and J 5 bases short, with 30 bases between. This CDR3 reads CASRPVPFTGPLQETQYF. The CDR3 coding sequence is TGTGCCAGCCGACCCGTCCCGTTTACAGGGCCCCTTCAGGAGACCCAGTACTTC. Complete variable domain (other parts from reference TRBV7-9 and TRBJ2-5): DTGVSQNPRHKITKRGQNVTFRCDPISEHNRLYWYRQTLGQGPEFLTYFQNEAQLEKSRLLSDRFSAERPKGSFSTLEIQRTEQGDSAMYLCASRPVPFTGPLQETQYFGPGTRLLVL.